These 15 T cell receptor beta chains came from one sample sequenced in a study of blood T cell repertoires in COVID-19. Repertoires were generated with immunoSEQ multiplex PCR, while TCRdb's copy carries only in-frame clones and drops some. Of about 270,000 clones listed, more than 75% were seen once; the top ten hold roughly a sixth. Source material: PBMCs or T cells enriched from blood (not recorded which). The receptors originated from a man between 18 and 29 years old who had recovered from COVID-19.

Here the CDR3 DNA reads TGTGCCAGCAGTGAGGGGAGGGGAAGCAATCAGCCCCAGCATTTT. Protein product: CASSEGRGSNQPQHF. The chain has TRBV6-1 and TRBJ1-5; D is perhaps TRBD1 (5 bases). V was clipped by 3 bases and J by 1 base, with 10 bases between them. In germline, CDR1 is MNHNS, CDR2 SASEGT. The CDR3 consists of 15 residues.

The chain employs TRBV29-1 and TRBJ2-7, with a weak D call TRBD1 (7 bases). The length of the CDR3 is 14 residues. Per the germline V gene, CDR1 is SQVTM and CDR2 is ANQGSEA. V shed 1 base and J shed 2 bases, with 12 bases lying between them. The CDR3 protein is CSVEVRGATYEQYF. Here the CDR3 DNA reads TGCAGCGTTGAAGTCAGGGGGGCTACCTACGAGCAGTACTTC.

The CDR3 loop is CASSGGLANTGELFF. CDR3 bases: TGTGCCAGCAGCGGAGGACTAGCGAACACCGGGGAGCTGTTTTTT. The chain carries TRBV7-6 and TRBJ2-2; 7 bases map to TRBD2. CDR3 length: 15 residues. Germline CDR1 reads SGHVS; CDR2 reads FNYEAQ. V shed 5 bases and J 0 bases; nucleotides not matched to a gene: 3.

The chain uses TRBV19 and TRBJ1-1, with D possibly being TRBD1 (5 bases). The V gene's germline CDR1 is LNHDA and CDR2 SQIVND (reference sequence). Trimming removed 5 bases at V and 1 base at J, with 11 bases between. This CDR3 has 14 residues. This chain's CDR3 is CASSVPGGNTEAFF. Here the CDR3 DNA reads TGTGCCAGTAGTGTCCCGGGGGGGAACACTGAAGCTTTCTTT.

V is TRBV12-5 and J is TRBJ1-4; D perhaps matches TRBD1 (6 bases). The CDR3 runs 13 residues. With 1 base removed from V and 7 bases from J, the gap between germline ends came to 7 bases. Germline-derived CDR1 and CDR2 are LGHNT and FRNRAP. CDR3 region: CASGLDRVEKLFF. CDR3 bases: TGTGCTAGTGGTTTGGACAGGGTTGAAAAACTGTTTTTT.

The chain links TRBV27 to TRBJ1-3; the D gene is possibly TRBD1 (6 bases). This CDR3 comprises 16 residues. Germline V gene sequence: CDR1 MNHEY, CDR2 SMNVEV (reference sequence). Trimming removed 2 bases at V and 2 bases at J, with 13 bases between. CDR3 loop: CASSLGQGIPGNTIYF. Here the CDR3 DNA reads TGTGCCAGCAGTTTAGGCCAGGGGATCCCTGGAAACACCATATATTTT.

The rearrangement joins TRBV27 to TRBJ1-1, with D perhaps TRBD1 (6 bases). The CDR3 sequence is 13 residues long. Trimming cost V 8 bases and J 7 bases, with 17 bases left between them. The germline V gene encodes CDR1 MNHEY and CDR2 SMNVEV (reference sequence). The chain's CDR3 is CASGVGGAIEAFF. The CDR3 DNA reads as TGTGCCAGCGGGGTGGGGGGGGCCATTGAAGCTTTCTTT.

This clone was seen ten or more times. This rearrangement joins TRBV30 to TRBJ2-5, with TRBD2 matching 8 bases. Germline assignment: CDR1 GTSNPN and CDR2 SVGIG (reference sequence). The CDR3 covers 13 residues. Unmatched junction bases numbered 2, after V lost 1 base and J lost 4 bases. In DNA form, the CDR3 reads TGTGCCTGGAGTGGACGGGGGGGAGAGACCCAGTACTTC. Translation: CAWSGRGGETQYF. The whole variable domain, filled in from reference TRBV30 and TRBJ2-5, reads SQTIHQWPATLVQPVGSPLSLECTVEGTSNPNLYWYRQAAGRGLQLLFYSVGIGQISSEVPQNLSASRPQDRQFILSSKKLLLSDSGFYLCAWSGRGGETQYFGPGTRLLVL.

The chain uses TRBV11-2 and TRBJ2-7, with no clear D. There are 14 residues in the CDR3. Germline loops: CDR1 SGHAT, CDR2 FQNNGV. V lost 2 bases to trimming and J lost 3 bases, with 11 bases between them. This chain's CDR3 is CASSLTPGLYEQYF. The CDR3 DNA reads as TGTGCCAGCAGCTTAACCCCAGGCCTCTACGAGCAGTACTTC.

The chain joins TRBV5-4 to TRBJ1-1, with 10 bases fitting TRBD1. Germline V CDR1 and CDR2: SGHNT, YYREEE (reference sequence). The length of the CDR3 is 14 residues. The V and J ends lost 3 bases and 3 bases, in that order; junction bases with no gene match: 2. CDR3 residues: CASSWDRGDTEAFF. CDR3 in DNA: TGTGCCAGCAGCTGGGACAGGGGTGACACTGAAGCTTTCTTT. Drawing the rest from reference TRBV5-4 and TRBJ1-1, the complete variable domain is ETGVTQSPTHLIKTRGQQVTLRCSSQSGHNTVSWYQQALGQGPQFIFQYYREEENGRGNFPPRFSGLQFPNYSSELNVNALELDDSALYLCASSWDRGDTEAFFGQGTRLTVV.

This clone has only one observation. This chain joins TRBV27 and TRBJ1-1, with D tentatively TRBD1 (5 bases). V was trimmed by 6 bases and J by 1 base, leaving 9 bases between them. Germline V CDR1 and CDR2: MNHEY, SMNVEV (reference sequence). This CDR3 contains 13 residues. CDR3 bases: TGTGCCAGCAGCAACCAGGGGAACACTGAAGCTTTCTTT. Amino acid sequence: CASSNQGNTEAFF.

The rearrangement links TRBV10-3 to TRBJ2-5; perhaps TRBD1 as D (6 bases). CDR1 and CDR2 from the germline V gene are ENHRY and SYGVKD. V shed 4 bases and J shed 3 bases, with 9 bases lying between them. The CDR3 has 13 amino acids. Here the CDR3 reads CAISGAGEETQYF. CDR3 in DNA: TGTGCCATCAGTGGGGCAGGGGAAGAGACCCAGTACTTC.

The rearrangement joins TRBV5-1 to TRBJ2-5; TRBD1 matches 8 bases. Germline V gives CDR1 SGHRS, CDR2 YFSETQ. The CDR3 consists of 15 residues. Trimming cost V 0 bases and J 5 bases; bases outside gene matches: 6. The CDR3 coding sequence is TGCGCCAGCAGCTTGGGGGCGACAGGGGACGAGACCCAGTACTTC. It encodes CASSLGATGDETQYF. Supplemented by reference TRBV5-1 and TRBJ2-5, the full variable domain reads KAGVTQTPRYLIKTRGQQVTLSCSPISGHRSVSWYQQTPGQGLQFLFEYFSETQRNKGNFPGRFSGRQFSNSRSEMNVSTLELGDSALYLCASSLGATGDETQYFGPGTRLLVL.

Worth noting for this clone: Other DNA sequences in this sample translate to the same CDR3. The chain combines TRBV5-1 with TRBJ1-1; no clear D gene. Germline CDR1 is SGHRS and CDR2 is YFSETQ. This CDR3 region has 14 residues. Trimming removed 0 bases from V and 1 base from J, with 7 bases in between. The DNA for the CDR3 is TGCGCCAGCAGCTTGGCGGGTGGGAACACTGAAGCTTTCTTT. As protein: CASSLAGGNTEAFF.

V gene TRBV1 combines with J gene TRBJ2-1; TRBD2, the table's D call, lacks a check against the DNA. TRBV1 is a pseudogene segment. The CDR3 is made up of 16 amino acids. The CDR3, as DNA: TGCACCAGCAGCCTGCCACTAGTTACCCTACGTAGTGAGCAGTTCTTC. Its protein is CTSSLPLVTLRSEQFF.